The entry that follows covers one T cell receptor (beta chain) sequence. The antigen is undetermined. The sample belongs to a study of blood T cell dynamics during melanoma immunotherapy. Study summary: Patients with metastatic melanoma got pembrolizumab or nivolumab-ipilimumab as first-line care.

Each bulk PBMC sample had approximately 350 ng DNA loaded. Produced via immunoSEQ multiplex PCR; TCRdb's table is partial and in-frame only. The data contain some 10,000 clones, approximately 83% of them singletons. Described time point: pre-treatment baseline. This CDR3 is 14 amino acids long. V gave up 2 bases and J gave up 3 bases, with 11 bases separating them. Germline V gives CDR1 SGHRS, CDR2 YFSETQ. Study-level points and caveats: Clones driving repertoire changes may be melanoma-specific or general immune activation.

The source material was blood, sampled from a patient treated with checkpoint blockade. The chain employs TRBV5-1 and TRBJ2-5, with a weak D call TRBD1 (6 bases). The source of this sequence is a human donor with melanoma. Here the CDR3 reads CASSLGQLEETQYF. CDR3 nucleotides: TGCGCCAGCAGCTTAGGACAGTTGGAAGAGACCCAGTACTTC.